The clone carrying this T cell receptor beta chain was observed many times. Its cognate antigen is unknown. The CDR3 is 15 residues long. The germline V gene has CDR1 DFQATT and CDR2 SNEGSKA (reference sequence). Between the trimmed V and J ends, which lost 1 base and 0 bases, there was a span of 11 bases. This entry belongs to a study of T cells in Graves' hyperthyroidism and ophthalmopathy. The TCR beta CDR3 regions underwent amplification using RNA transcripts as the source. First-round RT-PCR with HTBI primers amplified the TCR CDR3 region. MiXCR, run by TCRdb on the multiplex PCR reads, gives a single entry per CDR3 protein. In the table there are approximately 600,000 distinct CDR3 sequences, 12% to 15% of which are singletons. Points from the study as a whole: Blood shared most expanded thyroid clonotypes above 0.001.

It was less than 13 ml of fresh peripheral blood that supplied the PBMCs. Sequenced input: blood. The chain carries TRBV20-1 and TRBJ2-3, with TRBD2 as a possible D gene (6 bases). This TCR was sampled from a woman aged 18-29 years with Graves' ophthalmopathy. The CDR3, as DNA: TGCAGTGCTAGAGTGGCGGGGACGAGCACAGATACGCAGTATTTT. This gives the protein CSARVAGTSTDTQYF.